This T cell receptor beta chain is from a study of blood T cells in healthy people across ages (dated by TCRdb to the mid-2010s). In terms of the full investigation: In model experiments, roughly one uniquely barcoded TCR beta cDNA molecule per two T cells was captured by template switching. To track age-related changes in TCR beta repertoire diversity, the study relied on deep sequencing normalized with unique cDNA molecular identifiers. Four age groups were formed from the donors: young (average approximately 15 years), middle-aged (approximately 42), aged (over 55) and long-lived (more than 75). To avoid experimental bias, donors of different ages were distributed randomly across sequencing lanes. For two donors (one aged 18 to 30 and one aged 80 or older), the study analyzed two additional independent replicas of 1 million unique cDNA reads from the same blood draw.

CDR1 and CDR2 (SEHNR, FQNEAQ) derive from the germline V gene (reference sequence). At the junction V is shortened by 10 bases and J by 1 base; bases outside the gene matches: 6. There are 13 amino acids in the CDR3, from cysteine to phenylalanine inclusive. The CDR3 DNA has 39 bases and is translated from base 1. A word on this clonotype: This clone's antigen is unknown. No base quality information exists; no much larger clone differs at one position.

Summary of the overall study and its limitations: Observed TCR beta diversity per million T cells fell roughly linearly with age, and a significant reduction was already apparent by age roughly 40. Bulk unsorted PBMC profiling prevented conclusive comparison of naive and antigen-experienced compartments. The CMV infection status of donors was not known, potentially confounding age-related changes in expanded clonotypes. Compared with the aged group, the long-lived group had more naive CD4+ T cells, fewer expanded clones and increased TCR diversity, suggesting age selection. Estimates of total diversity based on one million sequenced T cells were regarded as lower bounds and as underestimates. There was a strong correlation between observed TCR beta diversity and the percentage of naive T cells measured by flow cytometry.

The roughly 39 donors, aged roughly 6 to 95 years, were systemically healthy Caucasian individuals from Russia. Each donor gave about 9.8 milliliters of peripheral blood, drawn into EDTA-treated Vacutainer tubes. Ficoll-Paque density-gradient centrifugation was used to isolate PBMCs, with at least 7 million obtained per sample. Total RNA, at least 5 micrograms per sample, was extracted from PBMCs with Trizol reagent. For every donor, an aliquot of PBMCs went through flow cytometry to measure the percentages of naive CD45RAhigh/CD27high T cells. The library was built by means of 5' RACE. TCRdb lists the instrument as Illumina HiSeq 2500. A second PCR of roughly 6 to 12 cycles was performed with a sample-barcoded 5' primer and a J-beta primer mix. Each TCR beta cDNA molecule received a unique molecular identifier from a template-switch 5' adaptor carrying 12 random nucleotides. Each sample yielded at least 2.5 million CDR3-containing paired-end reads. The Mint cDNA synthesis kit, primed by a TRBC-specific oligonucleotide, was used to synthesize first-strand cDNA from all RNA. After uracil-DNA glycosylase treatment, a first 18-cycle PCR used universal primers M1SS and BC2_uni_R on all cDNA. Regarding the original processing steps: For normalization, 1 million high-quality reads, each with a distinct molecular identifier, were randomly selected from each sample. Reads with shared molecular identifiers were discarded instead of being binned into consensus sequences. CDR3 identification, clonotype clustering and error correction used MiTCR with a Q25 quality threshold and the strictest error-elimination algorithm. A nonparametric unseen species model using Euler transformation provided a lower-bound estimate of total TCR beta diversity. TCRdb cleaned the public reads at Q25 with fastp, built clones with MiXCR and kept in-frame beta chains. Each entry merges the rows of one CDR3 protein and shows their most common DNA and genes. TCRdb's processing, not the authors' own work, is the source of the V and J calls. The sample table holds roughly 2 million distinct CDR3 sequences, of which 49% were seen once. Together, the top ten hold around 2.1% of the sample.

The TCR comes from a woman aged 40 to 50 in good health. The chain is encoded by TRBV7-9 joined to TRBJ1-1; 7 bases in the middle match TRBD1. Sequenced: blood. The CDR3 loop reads CANRGGTNTEAFF. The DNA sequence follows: TGTGCCAACAGGGGCGGGACGAACACTGAAGCTTTCTTT.